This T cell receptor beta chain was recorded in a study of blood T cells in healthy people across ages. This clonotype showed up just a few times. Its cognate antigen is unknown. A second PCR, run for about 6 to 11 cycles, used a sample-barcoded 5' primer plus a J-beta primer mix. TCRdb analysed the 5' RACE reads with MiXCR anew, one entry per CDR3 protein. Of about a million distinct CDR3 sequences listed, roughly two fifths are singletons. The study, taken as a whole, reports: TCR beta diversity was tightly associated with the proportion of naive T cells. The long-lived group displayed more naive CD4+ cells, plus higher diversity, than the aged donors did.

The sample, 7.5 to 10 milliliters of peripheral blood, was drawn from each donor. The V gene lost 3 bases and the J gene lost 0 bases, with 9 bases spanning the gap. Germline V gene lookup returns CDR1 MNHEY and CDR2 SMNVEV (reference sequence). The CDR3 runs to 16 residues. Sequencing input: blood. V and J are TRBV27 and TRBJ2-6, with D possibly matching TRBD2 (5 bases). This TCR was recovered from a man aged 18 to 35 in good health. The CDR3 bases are TGTGCCAGCAGTTTTTACCGGGACTCTGGGGCCAACGTCCTGACTTTC. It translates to CASSFYRDSGANVLTF.